This T cell receptor beta chain was recorded in a study of CD8+ T cells in alopecia areata (dated by TCRdb to the late 2010s). At the level of the whole study: Treated patients were enrolled in an open-label pilot trial of oral tofacitinib at 5 to 10 mg twice daily for moderate-to-severe alopecia areata. Tofacitinib was administered for 6 to 18 months, and 6 months of follow-up off drug were then conducted to assess delayed response and recurrence. Disease severity in treated patients was measured with the SALT score, which quantifies the percentage of affected scalp surface area. To study T cell clonal expansion in alopecia areata, the researchers applied high-throughput TCRbeta sequencing to both the C3H/HeJ mouse model and human patients. Human TCRbeta sequencing covered scalp tissue and sorted CD4+ and CD8+ peripheral blood T cells from patchy and totalis/universalis alopecia areata patients and healthy controls. Biopsies were taken from tofacitinib-treated patients at baseline and at 4 and 24 weeks of treatment, and a later scalp biopsy was taken in several of the tofacitinib-treated patients. Scalp clonality was compared among normal scalp (n=4), patchy alopecia areata scalp (n=8), and alopecia totalis/universalis scalp (n=8). RNA came from the PAXgene miRNA kit for fixed scalp, the miRNeasy kit for PBMCs, and the RNeasy kit for mouse skin. immunoSEQ multiplex PCR using 35 Vbeta forward primers and 13 Jbeta reverse primers was used to amplify TCRbeta CDR3 regions.

With respect to this clone: Its antigen specificity is not known. The record has no base qualities; no much larger clone is one base away.

Taken with the paper, the label for time point translates to: less than 30 weeks on oral tofacitinib. The sample's treatment or condition label, decoded: oral pan-JAK inhibitor, 5-10 mg twice daily. Lesional scalp punch biopsies and peripheral blood were obtained from alopecia areata patients. PBMCs were isolated by density centrifugation and stained for CD3, CD4 and CD8, and CD4+ and CD8+ T cells were sorted on a FACSAria. Libraries came from the immunoSEQ multiplex PCR assay. RNA was extracted from all samples and reverse transcribed into cDNA, which served as template for TCR sequencing. First-strand cDNA was synthesized with SuperScript III using a 2:1 mix of oligo-dT and random hexamers. A synthetic immune receptor repertoire was used to measure amplification bias, and any remaining bias was corrected computationally. The published analysis was carried out like this. Raw reads were preprocessed to remove errors, and CDR3 was defined according to IMGT conventions as the region from the conserved cysteine to phenylalanine. To get clonality, Shannon entropy was normalized by log2 of the number of productive unique TCRs and the result was subtracted from 1. CD4 or CD8 identity of scalp clones was inferred by cross-referencing scalp TCRbeta sequences with sorted blood CD4 and CD8 repertoires. In its TCRdb copy, this immuneACCESS table keeps in-frame sequences only and misses some clones. Where compared with another copy, unresolved V genes explain less than half of these, and the others have no known cause. That table gives V, J and clone size, and the DNA gave D and trimming. The sample table holds nearly 200,000 clones, of which more than 45% were seen once. Under 7% of the sample is held by the ten biggest clonotypes.

Overall study results and their limits: The treated cohort was small, with a single nonresponder, so links between baseline CD8+ expansion and response need larger studies. Scalp clonality and the number of expanded CD8+ clones among the top 100 scalp clones were significantly decreased by tofacitinib. Unlike mouse skin, where gammadelta T cells dominate, normal human skin contains resident alphabeta T cells that get sequenced too, which complicates analysis of the scalp TCR repertoire. Higher clonality and more expanded CD8+ clones were observed in lesional scalp than in normal scalp, particularly in alopecia totalis/universalis, a finding suggestive of antigenic drive. Many expanded lesional clones persisted in scalp and blood during tofacitinib treatment, which may partly explain relapse after stopping treatment. Shared TCR sequences between patients were less evident than in mice, which may be partly attributable to HLA diversity in the patient population.

The source was CD4+ T cells sorted from blood, collected at week 24, from a patient treated with tofacitinib. The origin of this receptor is a human donor with alopecia areata.

Read as DNA, the sequence is TGTGCCACCAGCAGAGAGGGGGGACAGACCTATGGCTACACCTTC. Its translation reads: CATSREGGQTYGYTF. The chain was built from TRBV15 and TRBJ1-2, with 7 bases aligning to TRBD1. From V the trimming removes 0 bases and from J it removes 4 bases, while the gene matches leave 5 bases of the junction unaccounted for. The CDR3 goes from the cysteine to the phenylalanine over 15 residues. Only the CDR3 DNA is retained, 45 bases long and in frame from the first base. Taken from the germline V gene (reference sequence), the CDR1 and CDR2 loops are LNHNV and YYDKDF.